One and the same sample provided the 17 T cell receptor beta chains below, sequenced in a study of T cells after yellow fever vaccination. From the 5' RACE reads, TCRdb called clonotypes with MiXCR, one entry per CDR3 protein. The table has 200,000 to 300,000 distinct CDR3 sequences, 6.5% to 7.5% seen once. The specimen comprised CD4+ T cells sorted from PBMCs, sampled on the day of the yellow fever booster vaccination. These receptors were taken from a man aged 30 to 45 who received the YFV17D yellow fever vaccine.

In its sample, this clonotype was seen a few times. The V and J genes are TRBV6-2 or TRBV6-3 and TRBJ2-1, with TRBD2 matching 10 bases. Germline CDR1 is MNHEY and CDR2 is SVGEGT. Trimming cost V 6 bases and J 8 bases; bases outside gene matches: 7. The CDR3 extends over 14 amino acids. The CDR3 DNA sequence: TGTGCCAGCAGCCGACTAGCGGGTGAACATGAGCAGTTCTTC. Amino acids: CASSRLAGEHEQFF.

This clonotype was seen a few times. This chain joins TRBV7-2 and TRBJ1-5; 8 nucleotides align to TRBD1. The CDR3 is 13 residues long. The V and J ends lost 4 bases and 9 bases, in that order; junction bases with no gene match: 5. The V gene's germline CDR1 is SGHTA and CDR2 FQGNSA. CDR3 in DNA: TGTGCCAGCAGCTCACAGGGGGTAGGGCCCCAGCATTTT. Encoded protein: CASSSQGVGPQHF.

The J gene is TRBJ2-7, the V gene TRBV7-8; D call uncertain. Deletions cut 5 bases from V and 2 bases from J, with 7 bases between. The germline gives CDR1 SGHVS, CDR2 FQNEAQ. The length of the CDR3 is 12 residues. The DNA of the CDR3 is TGTGCCAGCAGCCACCTCACCTACGAGCAGTACTTC. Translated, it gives CASSHLTYEQYF.

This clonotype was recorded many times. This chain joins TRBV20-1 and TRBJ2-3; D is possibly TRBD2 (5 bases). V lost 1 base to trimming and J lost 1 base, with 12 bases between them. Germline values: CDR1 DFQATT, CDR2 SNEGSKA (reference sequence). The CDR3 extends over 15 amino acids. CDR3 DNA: TGCAGTGCTAGAGTCTCGGGGAAGGGCACAGATACGCAGTATTTT. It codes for CSARVSGKGTDTQYF.

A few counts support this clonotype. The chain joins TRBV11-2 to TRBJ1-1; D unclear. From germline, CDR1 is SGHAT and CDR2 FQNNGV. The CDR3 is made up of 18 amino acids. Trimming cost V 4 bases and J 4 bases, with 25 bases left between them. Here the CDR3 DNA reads TGTGCCAGCAGCTGGTACTCCGGGCAACGAACCGTCGGCACTGAAGCTTTCTTT. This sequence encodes CASSWYSGQRTVGTEAFF.

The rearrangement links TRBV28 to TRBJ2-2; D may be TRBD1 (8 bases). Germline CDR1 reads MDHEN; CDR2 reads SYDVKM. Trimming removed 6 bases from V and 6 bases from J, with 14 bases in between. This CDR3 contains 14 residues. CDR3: CASRGTGLAGELFF. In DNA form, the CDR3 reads TGTGCCAGCAGGGGGACAGGACTAGCCGGGGAGCTGTTTTTT. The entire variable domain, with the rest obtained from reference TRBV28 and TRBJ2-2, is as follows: DVKVTQSSRYLVKRTGEKVFLECVQDMDHENMFWYRQDPGLGLRLIYFSYDVKMKEKGDIPEGYSVSREKKERFSLILESASTNQTSMYLCASRGTGLAGELFFGEGSRLTVL.

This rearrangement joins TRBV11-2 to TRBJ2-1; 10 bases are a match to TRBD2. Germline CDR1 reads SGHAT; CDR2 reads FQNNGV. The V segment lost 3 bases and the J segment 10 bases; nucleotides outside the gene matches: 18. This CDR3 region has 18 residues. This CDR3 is CASSFPDPSGRWAQEQFF. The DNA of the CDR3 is TGTGCCAGCAGCTTCCCGGACCCTAGCGGGAGATGGGCGCAGGAGCAGTTCTTC.

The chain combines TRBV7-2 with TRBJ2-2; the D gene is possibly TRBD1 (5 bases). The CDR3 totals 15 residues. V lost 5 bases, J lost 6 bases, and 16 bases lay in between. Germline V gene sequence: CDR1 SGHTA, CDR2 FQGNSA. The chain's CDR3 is CASSIGVVASGELFF. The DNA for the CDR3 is TGTGCCAGCAGCATAGGGGTAGTAGCATCCGGGGAGCTGTTTTTT.

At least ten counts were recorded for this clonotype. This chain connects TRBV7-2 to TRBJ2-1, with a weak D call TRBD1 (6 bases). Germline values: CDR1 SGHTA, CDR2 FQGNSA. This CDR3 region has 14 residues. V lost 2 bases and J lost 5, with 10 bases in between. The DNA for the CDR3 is TGTGCCAGCAGCTTATGGCAGGGGCACAATGAGCAGTTCTTC. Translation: CASSLWQGHNEQFF.

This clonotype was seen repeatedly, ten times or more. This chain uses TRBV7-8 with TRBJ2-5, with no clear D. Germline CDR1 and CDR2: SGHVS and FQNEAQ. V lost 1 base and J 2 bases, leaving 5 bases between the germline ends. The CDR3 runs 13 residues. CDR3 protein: CASSLERQETQYF. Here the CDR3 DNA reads TGTGCCAGCAGCTTAGAGAGACAAGAGACCCAGTACTTC.

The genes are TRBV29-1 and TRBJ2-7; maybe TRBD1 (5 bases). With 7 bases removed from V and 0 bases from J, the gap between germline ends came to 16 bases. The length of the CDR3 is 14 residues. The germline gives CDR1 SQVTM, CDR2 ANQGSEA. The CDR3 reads CSAQTAGYSYEQYF. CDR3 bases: TGCAGCGCTCAAACCGCAGGGTACTCCTACGAGCAGTACTTC.

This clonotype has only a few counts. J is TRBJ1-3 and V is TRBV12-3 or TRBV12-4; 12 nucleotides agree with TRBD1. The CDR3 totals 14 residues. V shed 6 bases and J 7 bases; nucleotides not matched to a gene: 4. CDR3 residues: CASSRGQGANTIYF. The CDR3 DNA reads TGTGCCAGCAGCCGGGGACAGGGGGCGAACACCATATATTTT.

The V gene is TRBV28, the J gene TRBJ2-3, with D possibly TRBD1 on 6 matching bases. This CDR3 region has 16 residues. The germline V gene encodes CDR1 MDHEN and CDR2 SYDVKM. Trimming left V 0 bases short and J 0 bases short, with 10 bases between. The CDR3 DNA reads TGTGCCAGCAGTTTATGGGGGGCGGGTAGCACAGATACGCAGTATTTT. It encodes CASSLWGAGSTDTQYF.

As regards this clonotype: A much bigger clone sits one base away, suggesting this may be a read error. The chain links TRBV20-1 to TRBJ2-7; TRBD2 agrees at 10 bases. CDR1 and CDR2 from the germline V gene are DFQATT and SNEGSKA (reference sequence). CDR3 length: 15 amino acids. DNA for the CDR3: TGCAGTGCTAGCCCGGGACTAGCGCCGTGGGCCGAGCTGTACTTC. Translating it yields CSASPGLAPWAELYF.

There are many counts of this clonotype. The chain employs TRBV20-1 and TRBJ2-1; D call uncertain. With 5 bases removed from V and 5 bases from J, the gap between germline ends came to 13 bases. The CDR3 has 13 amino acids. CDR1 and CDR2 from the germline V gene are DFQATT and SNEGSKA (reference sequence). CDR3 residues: CSAVTGSNNEQFF. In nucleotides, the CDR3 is TGCAGTGCTGTGACGGGCTCAAACAATGAGCAGTTCTTC.

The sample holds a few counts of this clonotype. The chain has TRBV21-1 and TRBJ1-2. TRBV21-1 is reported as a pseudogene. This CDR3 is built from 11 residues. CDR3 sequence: CASSTLTGYTF. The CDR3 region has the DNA TGTGCCAGCAGCACCCTAACCGGCTACACCTTC.

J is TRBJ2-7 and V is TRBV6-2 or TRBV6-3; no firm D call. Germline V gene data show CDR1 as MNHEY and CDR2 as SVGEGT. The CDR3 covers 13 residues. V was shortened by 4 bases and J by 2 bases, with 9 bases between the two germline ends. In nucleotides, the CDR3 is TGTGCCAGCAGTTTTGGTCGGGCCTACGAGCAGTACTTC. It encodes CASSFGRAYEQYF.